Listed here are 7 T cell receptor beta chains from one sample, sequenced in a study of shared clonotypes between healthy human individuals. Profiled with immunoSEQ multiplex PCR; TCRdb holds only in-frame clones, not every one. Counted here are around 990,000 clones, 60% to 80% occurring once; the ten biggest clones make up approximately 0.9%. The source material was memory CD4+ T cells from PBMCs. This sample's subset: CD45RA-negative fraction. These receptor sequences come from a man between 18 and 29 years old in good health. Some clones in this sample may be carry-over from other donors' samples.

The chain joins TRBV5-1 to TRBJ2-3; TRBD1 might be the D (6 bases). V was trimmed by 5 bases and J by 5 bases, leaving 18 bases between them. Looked up from germline, CDR1 is SGHRS and CDR2 is YFSETQ. This CDR3 is built from 15 residues. The DNA of the CDR3 is TGCGCCAGCAGTCAATCTACAGGGTATGGAGATACGCAGTATTTT. It specifies CASSQSTGYGDTQYF.

The rearrangement links TRBV5-1 to TRBJ1-2, with TRBD1 matching over 10 bases. J lost 5 bases, V lost 0 bases, and 7 bases had no gene match. Per germline, CDR1 SGHRS and CDR2 YFSETQ. The CDR3 is made up of 16 amino acids. The CDR3 bases are TGCGCCAGCAGCTTGGAACCGGGGGACAGGGGATATGGCTACACCTTC. It is translated as CASSLEPGDRGYGYTF. Combining the CDR3 with reference TRBV5-1 and TRBJ1-2 gives the whole variable domain KAGVTQTPRYLIKTRGQQVTLSCSPISGHRSVSWYQQTPGQGLQFLFEYFSETQRNKGNFPGRFSGRQFSNSRSEMNVSTLELGDSALYLCASSLEPGDRGYGYTFGSGTRLTVV.

About this clone: A read error is likely here: a far larger clone is one base away. The genes are TRBV4-3 and TRBJ2-7; the D gene is possibly TRBD2 (6 bases). CDR3 size: 16 residues. Looked up from germline, CDR1 is LGHNA and CDR2 is YSLEER. The CDR3: CSSSQGLSGLRAEQYF. CDR3 DNA: TGCTCCAGCAGCCAGGGATTATCGGGACTCCGGGCCGAGCAGTACTTC.

V usage is TRBV2 and J usage is TRBJ2-3; D is possibly TRBD1 (6 bases). Germline V lookup: CDR1 SNHLY, CDR2 FYNNEI. Trimming shortened V by 9 bases and J by 3 bases, and 22 bases separated the two germline ends. This CDR3 contains 16 residues. The CDR3 bases are TGTGCCAGTACCCAACAGTGGACAGTATCGACAGATACGCAGTATTTT. Protein sequence: CASTQQWTVSTDTQYF.

The CDR3 sequence is CASSLIGTTYEQYF. The CDR3 nucleotides are TGTGCCAGCAGTTTAATAGGGACAACCTACGAGCAGTACTTC. This sequence joins TRBV28 and TRBJ2-7; maybe TRBD1 (6 bases). The V gene's germline CDR1 is MDHEN and CDR2 SYDVKM. Trimming removed 2 bases at V and 2 bases at J, with 10 bases between. The CDR3 covers 14 residues. Full variable domain (outside the CDR3, taken from reference TRBV28 and TRBJ2-7): DVKVTQSSRYLVKRTGEKVFLECVQDMDHENMFWYRQDPGLGLRLIYFSYDVKMKEKGDIPEGYSVSREKKERFSLILESASTNQTSMYLCASSLIGTTYEQYFGPGTRLTVT.

V gene TRBV15 combines with J gene TRBJ2-1, with 13 bases identical to TRBD2. The V and J ends lost 2 bases and 2 bases, in that order; junction bases with no gene match: 21. Germline CDR1 is LNHNV and CDR2 is YYDKDF (reference sequence). The CDR3 consists of 23 residues. This CDR3 reads CATSRLFSEGTSGKRGTYNEQFF. CDR3 bases: TGTGCCACCAGCAGACTCTTTTCAGAAGGGACTAGCGGGAAGCGGGGCACCTACAATGAGCAGTTCTTC.

The V and J genes are TRBV6-5 and TRBJ2-3; the D is unclear. The CDR3 is made up of 14 amino acids. Per germline, CDR1 MNHEY and CDR2 SVGAGI. Deletions cut 6 bases from V and 0 bases from J, with 10 bases between. The CDR3 DNA reads TGTGCCAGCAGCTACGGGCTAAGCACAGATACGCAGTATTTT. As protein: CASSYGLSTDTQYF.